This TCR beta chain was documented in a study of blood T cell repertoires in COVID-19. As for the study in general: The origin of the acute and convalescent COVID-19 samples was the United States, Italy and Spain. Nucleic acid was either cDNA or gDNA, and it came from T cells, B-cell-depleted T cells, or PBMCs.

The CDR3 is made up of 13 amino acids. Trimming took 5 bases from V and 3 from J, leaving 8 bases between them. From germline, CDR1 is MNHEY and CDR2 SVGEGT. Per the original data handling: Amplification from reference gene primers served as the basis for estimated nucleated cell counts. Repertoires were generated with immunoSEQ multiplex PCR, while TCRdb's copy carries only in-frame clones and drops some. V and J calls and clone size are given by that table; D and trimming were obtained from the DNA. The data hold roughly 57,000 clones, with around 87% observed a single time. This clonotype was obtained from a man in his 60s with active or convalescent COVID-19. This sequence joins TRBV6-2 or TRBV6-3 and TRBJ1-5; no clear D gene. Sequencing input: peripheral blood. The CDR3 protein is CASSDGFNQPQHF. The CDR3 DNA reads as TGTGCCAGCAGTGACGGGTTCAATCAGCCCCAGCATTTT.